One and the same sample provided the 17 T cell receptor beta chains below, sequenced in a study of T cells in Graves' hyperthyroidism and ophthalmopathy. TCR beta CDR3 regions were amplified from RNA. When the TCR CDR3 underwent first-round RT-PCR, the HTBI primer set was used. In TCRdb, the multiplex PCR reads were re-called with MiXCR into one record per CDR3 protein. Of 300,000 to 350,000 distinct CDR3 sequences listed, roughly 20% are singletons. The sequenced material came from blood. These receptors were taken from a woman between 40 and 55 years old with Graves' ophthalmopathy.

This clonotype was recorded many times. J is TRBJ1-1 and V is TRBV6-1; D is ambiguous. CDR1 is MNHNS, CDR2 SASEGT, per germline. The CDR3 loop spans 15 amino acids. V shed 7 bases and J shed 0 bases, with 15 bases lying between them. CDR3 residues: CASTIGRVMNTEAFF. CDR3 coding DNA: TGTGCCAGCACTATAGGGAGGGTCATGAACACTGAAGCTTTCTTT.

This clonotype was seen ten or more times. This chain joins TRBV11-1 and TRBJ2-7; perhaps TRBD2 as D (5 bases). CDR3 length: 13 residues. V lost 5 bases to trimming and J lost 1 base, with 9 bases between them. From germline, CDR1 is SGHAT and CDR2 FQDESV (reference sequence). CDR3 sequence (DNA): TGTGCCAGCAGCCCCAGGAGGTCCTACGAGCAGTACTTC. This sequence encodes CASSPRRSYEQYF.

This clonotype came up once. The V gene is TRBV4-2, the J gene TRBJ2-5, with a weak D call TRBD2 (5 bases). This CDR3 spans 15 amino acids. Trimming pared 3 bases from V and 5 bases from J, leaving 16 bases between. Germline lookup yields CDR1 LGHNA and CDR2 YNFKEQ. CDR3 in amino acids: CASSQGLSGSETQYF. CDR3 DNA: TGTGCCAGCAGCCAGGGGTTGTCGGGGAGTGAGACCCAGTACTTC.

Worth noting for this clonotype: Relative to the germline gene, one junction end is altered; a read error may explain this. The V gene is TRBV7-8, the J gene TRBJ2-5; 8 bases agree with TRBD2. Looked up from germline, CDR1 is SGHVS and CDR2 is FQNEAQ. There are 17 residues in the CDR3. The CDR3 protein is CASSPWDREGEGQTQYF. The CDR3 DNA reads as TGTGCCAGCAGCCCATGGGATCGGGAGGGAGAGGGTCAGACTCAGTACTTC.

This rearrangement joins TRBV28 to TRBJ2-7, with 9 bases aligning to TRBD1. Trimming cost V 8 bases and J 6 bases; bases outside gene matches: 11. This CDR3 is 14 amino acids long. Germline V gene sequence: CDR1 MDHEN, CDR2 SYDVKM. CDR3: CASYDPGTGTEQYF. The CDR3 DNA reads as TGTGCCAGCTATGATCCCGGGACAGGGACCGAGCAGTACTTC.

The sample holds a few counts of this clonotype. A clone one base away is much larger, so this may be a read error. The conserved phenylalanine or tryptophan is not found at the CDR3 terminus, so this likely reflects a read error. V is TRBV11-3 and J is TRBJ1-3, with D hard to call. The CDR3 sequence is 15 residues long. Germline lookup yields CDR1 SGHNT and CDR2 YENEEA. V gave up 1 base and J gave up 3 bases, with 10 bases separating them. CDR3 sequence: CASSLGIGVGNTIYL. CDR3 in DNA: TGTGCCAGCAGCTTAGGCATCGGGGTTGGAAACACCATATATTTG.

This clonotype was observed at least ten times. This chain uses TRBV27 with TRBJ2-7, with D possibly being TRBD2 (6 bases). CDR3 length: 14 residues. Germline CDR1 and CDR2: MNHEY and SMNVEV (reference sequence). Between the trimmed V and J ends, which lost 3 bases and 3 bases, there was a span of 12 bases. CDR3 sequence reads: CASSFSGRYYEQYF. CDR3 bases: TGTGCCAGCAGTTTTTCAGGGAGGTACTACGAGCAGTACTTC.

The sample holds many counts of this clonotype. The chain is built from TRBV7-8 and TRBJ1-3, with a tentative D call TRBD1 (5 bases). From germline, CDR1 is SGHVS and CDR2 FQNEAQ. The CDR3 spans 14 residues. The germline V and J ends were trimmed by 6 bases and 4 bases, with 13 bases remaining between them. The CDR3 DNA reads as TGTGCCAGCAGACGCTCCGGGGCCGGAAACACCATATATTTT. This gives the protein CASRRSGAGNTIYF.

This clonotype was detected many times. V is TRBV28 and J is TRBJ1-2; D is ambiguous. Germline V CDR1 and CDR2: MDHEN, SYDVKM. This CDR3 region has 13 residues. V lost 3 bases and J lost 4, with 9 bases in between. CDR3 sequence reads: CASSFLPTYGYTF. CDR3 nucleotides: TGTGCCAGCAGTTTCCTACCGACCTATGGCTACACCTTC.

This clonotype has only a few counts. Because it lacks the conserved phenylalanine or tryptophan at the end, this CDR3 is likely a read error. The J gene is TRBJ1-1, the V gene TRBV11-1; D gene uncertain. V shed 3 bases and J shed 1 base, with 12 bases lying between them. CDR1 and CDR2 from the germline V gene are SGHAT and FQDESV (reference sequence). The CDR3 is 15 amino acids. This chain's CDR3 is CASSLLETGNTEAFS. The DNA of the CDR3 is TGTGCCAGCAGCTTGCTCGAGACGGGGAACACTGAAGCTTTCTCT.

The chain has TRBV20-1 and TRBJ1-2; perhaps TRBD1 as D (6 bases). Trimming removed 0 bases at V and 2 bases at J, with 13 bases between. The CDR3 is made up of 15 amino acids. The germline gives CDR1 DFQATT, CDR2 SNEGSKA (reference sequence). CDR3 residues: CSARDGRRGNYGYTF. The CDR3 coding sequence is TGCAGTGCTAGAGATGGCAGGAGGGGGAACTATGGCTACACCTTC.

This clonotype has ten or more counts. The V gene is TRBV20-1, the J gene TRBJ1-2; D unresolved. The V gene lost 2 bases and the J gene lost 4 bases, with 8 bases spanning the gap. The CDR3 runs to 12 residues. Germline V lookup: CDR1 DFQATT, CDR2 SNEGSKA (reference sequence). The CDR3 spells CSARHGGYGYTF. CDR3 sequence (DNA): TGCAGTGCTAGACACGGCGGCTATGGCTACACCTTC.

This clonotype was found a few times. The chain links TRBV6-1 to TRBJ2-7; 8 bases are a match to TRBD1. J was trimmed by 7 bases and V by 10 bases; bases with no gene match: 15. The germline V gene encodes CDR1 MNHNS and CDR2 SASEGT. The CDR3 is made up of 14 amino acids. The CDR3 DNA is TGTGCCACCAGGGGGCCTAACGAAGGGCAGGAGCAGTACTTC. Its protein is CATRGPNEGQEQYF.

The rearrangement joins TRBV19 to TRBJ2-7; maybe TRBD2 (5 bases). Trimming stripped 7 bases from V and 2 bases from J, with 15 bases between. Looked up from germline, CDR1 is LNHDA and CDR2 is SQIVND (reference sequence). The CDR3 spans 14 residues. In DNA form, the CDR3 reads TGTGCCAGTACCGAGGGAGATAAACCCTACGAGCAGTACTTC. It codes for CASTEGDKPYEQYF.

This clonotype was counted many times. The chain recombines TRBV4-1 with TRBJ2-7; 13 bases line up with TRBD2. The ends lost 2 bases at V and 1 base at J; junction bases unmatched: 2. Germline V lookup: CDR1 MGHRA, CDR2 YSYEKL. This CDR3 has 16 amino acids. The chain's CDR3 is CASSQRTSGSSYEQYF. CDR3 DNA sequence: TGCGCCAGCAGCCAACGGACTAGCGGGAGTTCCTACGAGCAGTACTTC.

The rearrangement joins TRBV20-1 to TRBJ2-5, with unresolved D. The CDR3 has 12 amino acids. The ends were cut back, 4 bases at V and 7 bases at J, with 13 bases in the middle. CDR1 DFQATT and CDR2 SNEGSKA come from the germline V gene (reference sequence). The CDR3: CSAIAHDVTQYF. The CDR3 nucleotides read TGCAGTGCTATAGCCCACGACGTGACCCAGTACTTC.

This clonotype was counted a few times. The V gene is TRBV27, the J gene TRBJ2-5; 7 nucleotides match TRBD1. This CDR3 spans 15 amino acids. CDR1 is MNHEY, CDR2 SMNVEV, per germline (reference sequence). V shed 5 bases, J shed 5 bases, and the junction held 11 bases outside the gene matches. CDR3 nucleotides: TGTGCCAGCAGTACTCGTAGGGGGCGCCAGGAGACCCAGTACTTC. Encoded protein: CASSTRRGRQETQYF.